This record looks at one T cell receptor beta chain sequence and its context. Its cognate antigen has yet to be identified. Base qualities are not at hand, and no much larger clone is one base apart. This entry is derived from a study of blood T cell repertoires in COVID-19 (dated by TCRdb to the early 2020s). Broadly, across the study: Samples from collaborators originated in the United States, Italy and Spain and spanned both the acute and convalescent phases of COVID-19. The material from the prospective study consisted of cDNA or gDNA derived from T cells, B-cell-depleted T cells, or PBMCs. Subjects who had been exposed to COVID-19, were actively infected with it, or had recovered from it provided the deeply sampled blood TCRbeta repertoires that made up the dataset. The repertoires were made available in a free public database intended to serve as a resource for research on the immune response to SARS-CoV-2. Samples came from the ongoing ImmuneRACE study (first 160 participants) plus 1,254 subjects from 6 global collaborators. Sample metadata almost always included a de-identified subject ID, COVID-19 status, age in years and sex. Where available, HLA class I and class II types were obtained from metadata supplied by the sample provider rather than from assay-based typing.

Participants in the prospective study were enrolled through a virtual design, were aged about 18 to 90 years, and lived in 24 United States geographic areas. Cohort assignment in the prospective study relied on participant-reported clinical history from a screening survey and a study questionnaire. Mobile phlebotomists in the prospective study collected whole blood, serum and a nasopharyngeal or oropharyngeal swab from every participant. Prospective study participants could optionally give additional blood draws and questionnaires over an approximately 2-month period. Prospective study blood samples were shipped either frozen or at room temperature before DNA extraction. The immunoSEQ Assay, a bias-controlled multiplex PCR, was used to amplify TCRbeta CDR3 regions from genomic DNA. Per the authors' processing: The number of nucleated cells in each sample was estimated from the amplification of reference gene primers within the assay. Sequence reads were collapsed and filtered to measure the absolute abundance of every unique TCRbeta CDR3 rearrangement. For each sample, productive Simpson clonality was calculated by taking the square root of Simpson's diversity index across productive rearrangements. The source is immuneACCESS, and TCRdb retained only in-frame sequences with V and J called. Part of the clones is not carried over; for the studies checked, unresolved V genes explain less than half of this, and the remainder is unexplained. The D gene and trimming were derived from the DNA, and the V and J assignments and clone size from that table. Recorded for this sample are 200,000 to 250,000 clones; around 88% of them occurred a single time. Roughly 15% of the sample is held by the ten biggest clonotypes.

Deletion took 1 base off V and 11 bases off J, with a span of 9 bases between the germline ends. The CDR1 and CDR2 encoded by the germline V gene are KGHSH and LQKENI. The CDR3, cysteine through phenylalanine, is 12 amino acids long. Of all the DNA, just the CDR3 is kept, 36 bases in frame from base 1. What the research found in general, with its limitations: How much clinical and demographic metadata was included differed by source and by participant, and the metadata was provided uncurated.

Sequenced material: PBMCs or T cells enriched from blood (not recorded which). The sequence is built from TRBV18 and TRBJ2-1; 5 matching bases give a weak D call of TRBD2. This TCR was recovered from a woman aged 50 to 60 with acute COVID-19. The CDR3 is CASSPLPGKQFF. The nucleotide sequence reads TGTGCCAGCTCACCACTTCCGGGGAAGCAGTTCTTC.